This T cell receptor (beta chain) emerged from a study of CD8+CD57+ T cells in acquired aplastic anemia. Study as a whole: Sorted CD4+ and CD8+ cells gave a mean 3.2 ug DNA, range about 0.19 to 27.4 ug. Mean read depth for CD4+ cells from healthy donors was around 11 million.

CDR3 and TCR beta VDJ profiling relied on genomic DNA as the template. A single record per CDR3 protein comes from TCRdb applying MiXCR to the reads. The data contain about 210,000 distinct CDR3 sequences, 60% to 65% of them singletons. This clonotype occurred many times. As yet, its antigen is unknown. This CDR3 comprises 13 residues. Germline V gene lookup returns CDR1 GTSNPN and CDR2 SVGIG (reference sequence). With 7 bases clipped from V and 4 bases from J, the junction kept 7 bases outside the gene matches. Whole-study results and caveats: Patients versus controls showed no significant CD8+ Simpson's diversity difference. In common between the patients and the controls were some 28 CD8+ CDR3 sequences.

The sequencing sample was made of sorted CD4+, CD8+, or CD8+CD57+ T cells (not recorded which) from PBMCs. This chain connects TRBV30 to TRBJ2-7, with TRBD1 matching over 10 bases. This clonotype originated in a human donor in good health. The CDR3 nucleotides are TGTGCCTTGGGAGGGGACAGGGGTTACGAGCAGTACTTC. Its translation is CALGGDRGYEQYF.